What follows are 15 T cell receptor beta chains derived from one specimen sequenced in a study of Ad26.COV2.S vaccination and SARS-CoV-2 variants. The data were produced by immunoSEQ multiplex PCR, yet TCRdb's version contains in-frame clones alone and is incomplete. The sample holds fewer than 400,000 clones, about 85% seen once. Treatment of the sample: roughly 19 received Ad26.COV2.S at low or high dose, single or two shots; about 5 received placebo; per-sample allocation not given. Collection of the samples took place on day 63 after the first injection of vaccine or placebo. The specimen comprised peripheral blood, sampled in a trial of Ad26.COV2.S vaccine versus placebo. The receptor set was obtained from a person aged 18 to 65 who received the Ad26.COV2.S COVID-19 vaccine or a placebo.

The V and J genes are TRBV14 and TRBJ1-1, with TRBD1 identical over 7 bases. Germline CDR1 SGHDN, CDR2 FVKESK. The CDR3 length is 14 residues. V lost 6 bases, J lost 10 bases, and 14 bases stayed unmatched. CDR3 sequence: CASRPTGAGIGAFF. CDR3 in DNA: TGTGCCAGCAGGCCTACAGGGGCGGGGATCGGAGCTTTCTTT.

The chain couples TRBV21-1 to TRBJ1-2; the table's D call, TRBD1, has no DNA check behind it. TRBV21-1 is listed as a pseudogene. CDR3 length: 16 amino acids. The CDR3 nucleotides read TGTGCCAGCAGCAACAGGGGGAGACAGACGAGCTATGGCTACACCTTC. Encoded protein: CASSNRGRQTSYGYTF.

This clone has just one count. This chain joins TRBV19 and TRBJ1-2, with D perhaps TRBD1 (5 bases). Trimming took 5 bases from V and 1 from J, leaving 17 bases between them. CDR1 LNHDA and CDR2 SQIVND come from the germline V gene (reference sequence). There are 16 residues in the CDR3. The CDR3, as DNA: TGTGCCAGTAGTCGAGCAGGGTCGGGATTTAACTATGGCTACACCTTC. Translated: CASSRAGSGFNYGYTF.

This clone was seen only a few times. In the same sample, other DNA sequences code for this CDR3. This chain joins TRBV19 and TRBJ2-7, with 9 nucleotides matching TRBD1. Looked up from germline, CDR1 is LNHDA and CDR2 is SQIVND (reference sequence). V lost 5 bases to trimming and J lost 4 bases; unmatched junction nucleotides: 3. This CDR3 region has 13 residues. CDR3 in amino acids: CASSSGTGYEQYF. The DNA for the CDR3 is TGTGCCAGTAGTTCCGGGACAGGGTACGAGCAGTACTTC.

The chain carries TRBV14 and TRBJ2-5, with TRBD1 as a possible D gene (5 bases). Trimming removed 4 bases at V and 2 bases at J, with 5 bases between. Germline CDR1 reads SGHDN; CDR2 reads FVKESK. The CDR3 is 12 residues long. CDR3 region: CASSPGQETQYF. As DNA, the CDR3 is TGTGCCAGCAGCCCAGGGCAAGAGACCCAGTACTTC.

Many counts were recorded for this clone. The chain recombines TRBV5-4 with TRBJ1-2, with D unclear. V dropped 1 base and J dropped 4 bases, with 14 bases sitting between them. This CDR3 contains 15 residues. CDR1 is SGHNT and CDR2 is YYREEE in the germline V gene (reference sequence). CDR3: CASSLWQVVSYGYTF. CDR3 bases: TGTGCCAGCAGCTTGTGGCAGGTAGTATCCTATGGCTACACCTTC.

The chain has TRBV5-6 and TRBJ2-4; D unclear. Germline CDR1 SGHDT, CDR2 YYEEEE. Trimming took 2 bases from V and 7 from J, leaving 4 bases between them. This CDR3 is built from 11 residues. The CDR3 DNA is TGTGCCAGCAGCTTTTCGAACATTCAGTACTTC. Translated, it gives CASSFSNIQYF.

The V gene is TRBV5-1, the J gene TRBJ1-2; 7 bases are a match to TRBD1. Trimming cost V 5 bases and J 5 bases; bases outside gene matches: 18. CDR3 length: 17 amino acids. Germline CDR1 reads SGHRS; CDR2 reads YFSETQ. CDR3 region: CASRPGTSTGRRYGYTF. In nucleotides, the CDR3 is TGCGCCAGCAGACCCGGAACCTCGACAGGGCGTCGGTATGGCTACACCTTC.

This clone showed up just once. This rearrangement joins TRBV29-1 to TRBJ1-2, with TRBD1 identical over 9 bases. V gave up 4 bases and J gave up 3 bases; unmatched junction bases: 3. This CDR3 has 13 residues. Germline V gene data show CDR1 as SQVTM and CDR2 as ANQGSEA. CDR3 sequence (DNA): TGCAGCGTTGGGACAGGGGCTGACTATGGCTACACCTTC. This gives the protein CSVGTGADYGYTF.

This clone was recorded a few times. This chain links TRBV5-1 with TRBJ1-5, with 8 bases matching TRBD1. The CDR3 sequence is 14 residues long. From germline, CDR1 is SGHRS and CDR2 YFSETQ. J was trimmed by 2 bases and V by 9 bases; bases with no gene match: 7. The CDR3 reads CATAPGQGNQPQHF. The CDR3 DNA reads TGCGCCACCGCCCCGGGACAGGGCAATCAGCCCCAGCATTTT. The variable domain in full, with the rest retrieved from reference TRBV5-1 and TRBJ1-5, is KAGVTQTPRYLIKTRGQQVTLSCSPISGHRSVSWYQQTPGQGLQFLFEYFSETQRNKGNFPGRFSGRQFSNSRSEMNVSTLELGDSALYLCATAPGQGNQPQHFGDGTRLSIL.

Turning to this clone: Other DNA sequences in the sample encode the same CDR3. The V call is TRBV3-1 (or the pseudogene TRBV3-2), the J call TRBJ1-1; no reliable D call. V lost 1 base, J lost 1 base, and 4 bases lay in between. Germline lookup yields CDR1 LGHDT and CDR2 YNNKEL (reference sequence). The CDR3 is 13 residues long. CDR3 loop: CASSQVGNTEAFF. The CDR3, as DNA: TGTGCCAGCAGCCAAGTAGGGAACACTGAAGCTTTCTTT.

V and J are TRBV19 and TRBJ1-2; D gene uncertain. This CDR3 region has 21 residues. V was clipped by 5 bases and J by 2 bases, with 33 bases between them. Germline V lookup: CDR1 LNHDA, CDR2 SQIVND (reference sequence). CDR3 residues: CASSASIRASGGSYRNYGYTF. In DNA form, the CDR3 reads TGTGCCAGTAGTGCCTCCATTCGTGCCTCGGGCGGGTCGTACCGCAACTATGGCTACACCTTC.

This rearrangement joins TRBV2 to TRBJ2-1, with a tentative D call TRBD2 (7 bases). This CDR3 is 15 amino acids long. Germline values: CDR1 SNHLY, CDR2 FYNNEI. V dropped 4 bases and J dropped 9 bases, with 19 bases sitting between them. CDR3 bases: TGTGCCAGCAGTGTGTTGCAGGGGAGGGATGCTGAGCAGTTCTTC. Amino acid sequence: CASSVLQGRDAEQFF.

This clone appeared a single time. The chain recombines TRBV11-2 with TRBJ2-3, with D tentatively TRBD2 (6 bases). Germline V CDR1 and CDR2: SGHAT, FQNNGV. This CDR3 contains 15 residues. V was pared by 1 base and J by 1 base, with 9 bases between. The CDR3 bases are TGTGCCAGCAGCTTAGTTAGCGGAGGCACAGATACGCAGTATTTT. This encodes CASSLVSGGTDTQYF. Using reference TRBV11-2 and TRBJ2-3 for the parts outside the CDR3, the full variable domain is EAGVAQSPRYKIIEKRQSVAFWCNPISGHATLYWYQQILGQGPKLLIQFQNNGVVDDSQLPKDRFSAERLKGVDSTLKIQPAKLEDSAVYLCASSLVSGGTDTQYFGPGTRLTVL.

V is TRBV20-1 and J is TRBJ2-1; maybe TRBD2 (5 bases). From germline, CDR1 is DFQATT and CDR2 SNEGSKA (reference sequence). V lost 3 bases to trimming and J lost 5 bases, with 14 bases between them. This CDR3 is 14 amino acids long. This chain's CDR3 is CSASFFRENNEQFF. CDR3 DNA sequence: TGCAGTGCTAGTTTTTTCCGGGAAAACAATGAGCAGTTCTTC.